These 30 T cell receptor beta chains were all obtained from the same sample, sequenced in a study of blood T cell repertoires in COVID-19. TCRdb keeps only in-frame clones here, not all; method: immunoSEQ multiplex PCR. This table holds roughly 380,000 clones, approximately 91% found once. The specimen sequenced was peripheral blood. Receptors originate from a woman in her forties with COVID-19, enrolled during active disease.

This clone has only a few counts. V usage is TRBV7-2 and J usage is TRBJ1-1; D remains ambiguous. The CDR3 is 14 residues long. Germline V gene sequence: CDR1 SGHTA, CDR2 FQGNSA. Between the trimmed V and J ends, which lost 5 bases and 1 base, there was a span of 11 bases. CDR3 in amino acids: CASSRNSGNTEAFF. The CDR3 DNA is TGTGCCAGCAGCCGGAACAGCGGGAACACTGAAGCTTTCTTT.

This clone is a singleton in its sample. J is TRBJ2-7 and V is TRBV4-3; D gene unclear. CDR3 length equals 18 residues. V shed 0 bases and J shed 7 bases, with 25 bases lying between them. CDR1 and CDR2 (germline): LGHNA, YSLEER. In DNA form, the CDR3 reads TGCGCCAGCAGCCAAGAAGGTAACCGGAGACGAAGGAACGTTGAGCAGTACTTC. Its translation is CASSQEGNRRRRNVEQYF.

This chain joins TRBV4-1 and TRBJ1-1, with 7 bases fitting TRBD1. Germline CDR1 reads MGHRA; CDR2 reads YSYEKL. V trimming: 0 bases; J trimming: 0 bases; junction bases outside the gene matches: 7. This CDR3 has 17 amino acids. The CDR3 sequence is CASSQDGDSSLNTEAFF. DNA for the CDR3: TGCGCCAGCAGCCAAGATGGGGACAGCTCATTGAACACTGAAGCTTTCTTT.

This clone has only a few counts. The DNA is left out, because the CDR3 cannot be placed on it with certainty; the CDR3 is given as TCRdb lists it. The chain carries TRBV20-1 and TRBJ1-3; no check of the table's D call, TRBD1, against the DNA was made. In germline, CDR1 is DFQATT, CDR2 SNEGSKA (reference sequence). With termini counted, the CDR3 has 14 amino acids. This chain's CDR3 is CSASFLAGGNTIYF.

The chain employs TRBV6-2 or TRBV6-3 and TRBJ2-6; perhaps TRBD1 as D (7 bases). Looked up from germline, CDR1 is MNHEY and CDR2 is SVGEGT. This CDR3 has 18 residues. Trimming removed 0 bases at V and 1 base at J, with 13 bases between. The CDR3 bases are TGTGCCAGCAGTTACTCGTCAGGGGGGAGGTCTGGGGCCAACGTCCTGACTTTC. It specifies CASSYSSGGRSGANVLTF.

The rearrangement uses TRBV21-1 and TRBJ2-7; the table assigns TRBD1, which was not confirmed against the DNA. TRBV21-1 is deemed a pseudogene. The CDR3 covers 17 residues. DNA of the CDR3: TGTGCCAGCAGCAAACGCCGAACTGGGACATTCTCCCACGAGCAGTACTTC. This gives the protein CASSKRRTGTFSHEQYF.

This chain joins TRBV6-2 or TRBV6-3 and TRBJ2-1; the D gene is possibly TRBD1 (5 bases). The germline gives CDR1 MNHEY, CDR2 SVGEGT. Trimming removed 4 bases at V and 0 bases at J, with 10 bases between. The CDR3 is 15 amino acids. CDR3 protein: CASSLGAASYNEQFF. The CDR3 nucleotides read TGTGCCAGCAGTTTAGGGGCGGCCTCCTACAATGAGCAGTTCTTC.

This chain joins TRBV7-2 and TRBJ2-1, with D tentatively TRBD2 (5 bases). CDR1 and CDR2 (germline): SGHTA, FQGNSA. V was pared by 3 bases and J by 2 bases, with 23 bases between. CDR3 length: 19 amino acids. The CDR3 DNA reads TGTGCCAGCAGCTTCACCGGCCCTTTTCTAACACTAGCCTACAATGAGCAGTTCTTC. Protein sequence: CASSFTGPFLTLAYNEQFF.

This chain joins TRBV20-1 and TRBJ2-2; 8 positions agree with TRBD1. Germline CDR1 is DFQATT and CDR2 is SNEGSKA (reference sequence). The V gene end was trimmed by 3 bases and the J gene end by 7 bases; junction bases not matched to a gene: 10. The CDR3 totals 15 residues. This CDR3 is CSASQGADRNGELFF. The CDR3 DNA is TGCAGTGCTAGTCAGGGGGCGGATAGAAACGGGGAGCTGTTTTTT.

With respect to this clone: Other DNA sequences in this specimen translate into the identical CDR3. This rearrangement joins TRBV19 to TRBJ1-5; D unclear. This CDR3 comprises 16 residues. Trimming left V 2 bases short and J 2 bases short, with 13 bases between. Per germline, CDR1 LNHDA and CDR2 SQIVND (reference sequence). The CDR3 spells CASSIRGSVGNQPQHF. The CDR3 DNA is TGTGCCAGTAGTATACGTGGCAGCGTCGGCAATCAGCCCCAGCATTTT. The full variable domain, rest sourced from reference TRBV19 and TRBJ1-5, is DGGITQSPKYLFRKEGQNVTLSCEQNLNHDAMYWYRQDPGQGLRLIYYSQIVNDFQKGDIAEGYSVSREKKESFPLTVTSAQKNPTAFYLCASSIRGSVGNQPQHFGDGTRLSIL.

The chain joins TRBV5-1 to TRBJ1-1, with D possibly matching TRBD1 (6 bases). This CDR3 region has 13 residues. V was trimmed by 1 base and J by 4 bases, leaving 8 bases between them. Germline V gives CDR1 SGHRS, CDR2 YFSETQ. CDR3 nucleotide sequence: TGCGCCAGCAGCTTGAGGGGGAGCACTGAAGCTTTCTTT. Protein: CASSLRGSTEAFF. Using reference TRBV5-1 and TRBJ1-1 for the parts outside the CDR3, the full variable domain is KAGVTQTPRYLIKTRGQQVTLSCSPISGHRSVSWYQQTPGQGLQFLFEYFSETQRNKGNFPGRFSGRQFSNSRSEMNVSTLELGDSALYLCASSLRGSTEAFFGQGTRLTVV.

In DNA form, the CDR3 reads TGTGCCAGCAGTGAAGGTCCGCGGTGGCAGCCCCAGCATTTT. Encoded protein: CASSEGPRWQPQHF. The chain couples TRBV6-1 to TRBJ1-5, with no clear D. Trimming shortened V by 1 base and J by 7 bases, and 11 bases separated the two germline ends. This CDR3 contains 14 residues. Per germline, CDR1 MNHNS and CDR2 SASEGT.

Here the CDR3 reads CASSINTGGYGYTF. In nucleotides, the CDR3 is TGTGCCAGCAGCATTAATACAGGCGGCTATGGCTACACCTTC. The chain links TRBV7-2 to TRBJ1-2; D possibly corresponds to TRBD1 (5 bases). Germline V lookup: CDR1 SGHTA, CDR2 FQGNSA. The CDR3 is 14 amino acids. The germline V and J ends were trimmed by 5 bases and 4 bases, with 14 bases remaining between them. Full variable domain (missing parts from reference TRBV7-2 and TRBJ1-2): GAGVSQSPSNKVTEKGKDVELRCDPISGHTALYWYRQSLGQGLEFLIYFQGNSAPDKSGLPSDRFSAERTGGSVSTLTIQRTQQEDSAVYLCASSINTGGYGYTFGSGTRLTVV.

The rearrangement links TRBV29-1 to TRBJ2-7; 9 nucleotides agree with TRBD1. CDR1 is SQVTM and CDR2 is ANQGSEA in the germline V gene. Trimming took 2 bases from V and 4 from J; bases not matched to a gene: 12. CDR3 length: 16 residues. DNA of the CDR3: TGCAGCGTTGAATTCACTTCAGGACAGGGGTTGTACGAGCAGTACTTC. Its translation is CSVEFTSGQGLYEQYF.

The chain recombines TRBV7-2 with TRBJ1-3; the D gene is possibly TRBD1 (6 bases). Germline V gene lookup returns CDR1 SGHTA and CDR2 FQGNSA. The CDR3 extends over 14 amino acids. Trimming stripped 5 bases from V and 2 bases from J, with 10 bases between. The CDR3 DNA sequence: TGTGCCAGCAGCGCACAGGGTACTGGAAACACCATATATTTT. Translating gives CASSAQGTGNTIYF.

The CDR3 protein is CASSPFGRVDEKLFF. The CDR3 DNA is TGTGCCAGCAGCCCGTTTGGGAGGGTTGATGAAAAACTGTTTTTT. V and J are TRBV6-5 and TRBJ1-4; unclear D gene. Looked up from germline, CDR1 is MNHEY and CDR2 is SVGAGI. V lost 6 bases to trimming and J lost 6 bases, with 17 bases between them. The CDR3 contains 15 residues.

The chain recombines TRBV18 with TRBJ1-2, with D perhaps TRBD1 (6 bases). This CDR3 is 18 amino acids long. Germline CDR1 is KGHSH and CDR2 is LQKENI. V lost 1 base to trimming and J lost 0 bases, with 18 bases between them. CDR3 protein: CASSPLGDTLKANYGYTF. The DNA for the CDR3 is TGTGCCAGCTCACCACTAGGGGACACCCTAAAAGCTAACTATGGCTACACCTTC.

This clone was seen more than once but under ten times. V usage is TRBV29-1 and J usage is TRBJ1-2; D gene unclear. V shed 2 bases and J shed 1 base, with 17 bases lying between them. CDR3 length: 16 amino acids. Looked up from germline, CDR1 is SQVTM and CDR2 is ANQGSEA. CDR3 sequence: CSVESWLEGFNYGYTF. In DNA form, the CDR3 reads TGCAGCGTTGAATCTTGGCTAGAAGGTTTTAACTATGGCTACACCTTC.

This clone was detected only once. The chain employs TRBV29-1 and TRBJ1-6; 9 nucleotides match TRBD1. Germline loops: CDR1 SQVTM, CDR2 ANQGSEA. This CDR3 spans 14 amino acids. Trimming took 6 bases from V and 3 from J; bases not matched to a gene: 3. The CDR3 bases are TGCAGCGTAAGGACAGGGGACTATAATTCACCCCTCCACTTT. The encoded protein is CSVRTGDYNSPLHF.

The V call is TRBV6-6, the J call TRBJ1-1, with D possibly TRBD1 on 6 matching bases. Between the trimmed V and J ends, which lost 8 bases and 4 bases, there was a span of 14 bases. CDR1 and CDR2 from the germline V gene are MNHNY and SVGAGI (reference sequence). The CDR3 totals 13 residues. The CDR3 coding sequence is TGTGCCAGCGGCGTCGAGGGGGTCACTGAAGCTTTCTTT. This encodes CASGVEGVTEAFF.

V and J are TRBV27 and TRBJ1-2; D gene unclear. Looked up from germline, CDR1 is MNHEY and CDR2 is SMNVEV (reference sequence). The V end was cut by 3 bases, the J end by 2 bases, with 13 bases between. The CDR3 consists of 15 residues. The CDR3 DNA reads as TGTGCCAGCAGTTTGGGTGGAGGCGGGAACTATGGCTACACCTTC. As protein: CASSLGGGGNYGYTF.

The chain joins TRBV19 to TRBJ2-2; 10 positions agree with TRBD1. This CDR3 has 16 amino acids. Trimming removed 3 bases from V and 6 bases from J; junction bases left unmatched: 7. Germline CDR1 is LNHDA and CDR2 is SQIVND (reference sequence). CDR3 nucleotides: TGTGCCAGTAGTATTGGGACAGGGGCGGATGCCGGGGAGCTGTTTTTT. Its translation is CASSIGTGADAGELFF.

The gene calls are TRBV9 and TRBJ2-7; perhaps TRBD2 as D (6 bases). V lost 0 bases, J lost 6 bases, and 13 bases lay in between. The CDR3 runs to 14 residues. Germline CDR1 reads SGDLS; CDR2 reads YYNGEE. The DNA for the CDR3 is TGTGCCAGCAGCGTAGCTAGGGGAGGCGGCGAGCAGTACTTC. This sequence encodes CASSVARGGGEQYF.

This clone was seen a single time. The chain uses TRBV5-1 and TRBJ2-1, with D uncertain. Germline V lookup: CDR1 SGHRS, CDR2 YFSETQ. The ends were cut back, 7 bases at V and 4 bases at J, with 15 bases in the middle. This CDR3 comprises 14 residues. This CDR3 reads CASHRTDSYNEQFF. CDR3 in DNA: TGCGCCAGCCACAGAACGGATTCATACAATGAGCAGTTCTTC.

This chain uses TRBV3-1 (or the pseudogene TRBV3-2) with TRBJ2-5, with 11 bases lining up with TRBD2. The germline V gene encodes CDR1 LGHDT and CDR2 YNNKEL (reference sequence). The CDR3 extends over 15 amino acids. V lost 5 bases and J lost 5; bases outside the gene matches: 7. CDR3 in DNA: TGTGCCAGCAGCTTTCGCCGGACTAGCGGGGAGACCCAGTACTTC. Translation gives CASSFRRTSGETQYF.

This chain connects TRBV18 to TRBJ1-5; 7 bases match TRBD1. The germline V gene has CDR1 KGHSH and CDR2 LQKENI. V lost 5 bases and J lost 2; bases outside the gene matches: 9. The CDR3 is 16 residues long. The CDR3: CASSTLTGDRNQPQHF. The DNA for the CDR3 is TGTGCCAGCTCAACATTAACAGGGGATCGCAATCAGCCCCAGCATTTT.

The rearrangement uses TRBV6-2 or TRBV6-3 and TRBJ2-7, with TRBD1 identical over 9 bases. Germline V gene data show CDR1 as MNHEY and CDR2 as SVGEGT. This CDR3 contains 16 residues. V lost 2 bases, J lost 7 bases, and 12 bases stayed unmatched. The CDR3, as DNA: TGTGCCAGCAGTTACGCTCCGGGACAGGGTCAAGGGGAGCAGTACTTC. This sequence encodes CASSYAPGQGQGEQYF.

This sequence joins TRBV3-1 (or the pseudogene TRBV3-2) and TRBJ1-1; 10 nucleotides agree with TRBD1. Trimming at V came to 1 base and at J to 3 bases, leaving 5 bases not matched to a gene. The CDR3 totals 16 residues. Looked up from germline, CDR1 is LGHDT and CDR2 is YNNKEL (reference sequence). The CDR3 bases are TGTGCCAGCAGCCAAGTCCCGACAGGGGGCTACACTGAAGCTTTCTTT. It translates to CASSQVPTGGYTEAFF.

The chain has TRBV28 and TRBJ2-7; D might be TRBD2 (6 bases). This CDR3 is built from 14 residues. V dropped 5 bases and J dropped 4 bases, with 15 bases sitting between them. Germline V gene lookup returns CDR1 MDHEN and CDR2 SYDVKM. DNA for the CDR3: TGTGCCAGCAGTCCACTCGGGACTTCGTACGAGCAGTACTTC. Encoded protein: CASSPLGTSYEQYF.

The chain couples TRBV15 to TRBJ2-1; D not certain. The ends were cut back, 0 bases at V and 3 bases at J, with 12 bases in the middle. Germline lookup yields CDR1 LNHNV and CDR2 YYDKDF (reference sequence). The CDR3 length is 16 residues. The CDR3 DNA sequence: TGTGCCACCAGCAGAGATCTCCCTTCTCTCTACAATGAGCAGTTCTTC. This sequence encodes CATSRDLPSLYNEQFF.